Shown below are 22 T cell receptor beta chains from a single sample sequenced in a study of CD8 T cells in Susac syndrome. It was with random hexamers that about 0.45 to 1 ug RNA was reverse transcribed. TCRdb re-called the immunoSEQ multiplex PCR reads through MiXCR, storing one row per CDR3 protein. The table includes some 200,000 distinct CDR3 sequences, about 95% detected once. Sample: CD4+ T cells from PBMCs. The receptors stem from a human donor with multiple sclerosis.

The chain employs TRBV29-1 and TRBJ1-2; unclear D gene. CDR1 is SQVTM and CDR2 is ANQGSEA in the germline V gene. The V end was cut by 5 bases, the J end by 1 base, with 5 bases between. This CDR3 is built from 11 residues. The CDR3: CSVSSNYGYTF. The CDR3 nucleotides are TGCAGCGTTTCAAGTAACTATGGCTACACCTTC. The variable domain in full, with the rest retrieved from reference TRBV29-1 and TRBJ1-2, is SAVISQKPSRDICQRGTSLTIQCQVDSQVTMMFWYRQQPGQSLTLIATANQGSEATYESGFVIDKFPISRPNLTFSTLTVSNMSPEDSSIYLCSVSSNYGYTFGSGTRLTVV.

The gene calls are TRBV25-1 and TRBJ1-2; D unclear. Trimming cost V 5 bases and J 4 bases, with 17 bases left between them. Germline CDR1 reads MGHDK; CDR2 reads SYGVNS. This CDR3 contains 15 residues. DNA for the CDR3: TGTGCCAGCAGTTTCAGGACCGCTGCGAGCTATGGCTACACCTTC. Its protein product is CASSFRTAASYGYTF.

The rearrangement links TRBV30 to TRBJ2-7; D not resolved. V shed 3 bases and J shed 2 bases, with 23 bases lying between them. CDR1 GTSNPN and CDR2 SVGIG come from the germline V gene (reference sequence). The CDR3 sequence is 17 residues long. CDR3 coding DNA: TGTGCCTGGAGCGCTTCACCCTCTCGTCCAAAGGCCTACGAGCAGTACTTC. The encoded protein is CAWSASPSRPKAYEQYF.

The rearrangement uses TRBV15 and TRBJ2-2; the D is unclear. Germline CDR1 is LNHNV and CDR2 is YYDKDF (reference sequence). The CDR3 loop spans 14 amino acids. V was shortened by 4 bases and J by 1 base, with 7 bases between the two germline ends. The CDR3 DNA sequence: TGTGCCACCAGCACCCGAGTGAACACCGGGGAGCTGTTTTTT. It is translated as CATSTRVNTGELFF. Full variable domain (rest looked up from reference TRBV15 and TRBJ2-2): DAMVIQNPRYQVTQFGKPVTLSCSQTLNHNVMYWYQQKSSQAPKLLFHYYDKDFNNEADTPDNFQSRRPNTSFCFLDIRSPGLGDTAMYLCATSTRVNTGELFFGEGSRLTVL.

The V gene is TRBV20-1, the J gene TRBJ2-5; 7 bases align to TRBD2. V dropped 3 bases and J dropped 4; count of bases not matched to a gene: 8. Per the germline V gene, CDR1 is DFQATT and CDR2 is SNEGSKA (reference sequence). CDR3 length: 14 residues. CDR3: CSASSGGGRETQYF. The CDR3 nucleotides are TGCAGTGCTAGTTCAGGCGGGGGTCGAGAGACCCAGTACTTC.

V gene TRBV2 combines with J gene TRBJ2-3; D gene unclear. The CDR3 sequence is 12 residues long. The germline gives CDR1 SNHLY, CDR2 FYNNEI. V lost 7 bases and J 4 bases, leaving 9 bases between the germline ends. CDR3 amino acids: CASTYGPDTQYF. CDR3 nucleotide sequence: TGTGCCAGCACCTATGGACCAGATACGCAGTATTTT.

This clonotype was seen just once. The chain links TRBV29-1 to TRBJ2-3; D is undetermined. This CDR3 has 11 residues. The V end was cut by 1 base, the J end by 10 bases, with 9 bases between. Germline-derived CDR1 and CDR2 are SQVTM and ANQGSEA. CDR3 region: CSVEGSASQYF. DNA of the CDR3: TGCAGCGTTGAAGGATCGGCTTCGCAGTATTTT.

The gene calls are TRBV30 and TRBJ1-1; D gene ambiguous. The CDR3 sequence is 13 residues long. The V and J ends lost 2 bases and 3 bases respectively, with 10 bases between them. In germline, CDR1 is GTSNPN, CDR2 SVGIG (reference sequence). CDR3 loop: CAWSPQEYTEAFF. CDR3 nucleotides: TGTGCCTGGAGTCCCCAAGAATACACTGAAGCTTTCTTT.

V usage is TRBV12-3 or TRBV12-4 and J usage is TRBJ2-1; D could derive from TRBD1 or TRBD2 (5 bases each). Trimming took 5 bases from V and 15 from J, leaving 17 bases between them. This CDR3 is 12 amino acids long. CDR3 amino acids: CASSPGTPSLFF. The CDR3 DNA follows: TGTGCCAGCAGTCCGGGGACCCCCAGTTTGTTCTTC.

The chain employs TRBV18 and TRBJ1-1, with TRBD1 matching over 9 bases. The length of the CDR3 is 15 residues. Germline V gives CDR1 KGHSH, CDR2 LQKENI. Losses at the gene ends were 8 bases for V and 2 bases for J; bases not matched to a gene: 9. CDR3 sequence (DNA): TGTGCCAGCGCAGGACAGGGGAGGGACAACACTGAAGCTTTCTTT. Its translation: CASAGQGRDNTEAFF.

V is TRBV25-1 and J is TRBJ2-1; 9 positions agree with TRBD2. V dropped 0 bases and J dropped 7; count of bases not matched to a gene: 4. The CDR3 spans 15 residues. Germline lookup yields CDR1 MGHDK and CDR2 SYGVNS. The CDR3 is CASSEYASGMNEQFF. CDR3 bases: TGTGCCAGCAGTGAATACGCTAGCGGGATGAATGAGCAGTTCTTC.

The V call is TRBV9, the J call TRBJ2-2; D may be TRBD2 (5 bases). V was shortened by 0 bases and J by 7 bases, with 16 bases between the two germline ends. The germline gives CDR1 SGDLS, CDR2 YYNGEE. The CDR3 totals 16 residues. The CDR3 sequence is CASSVGASPHGGELFF. CDR3 in DNA: TGTGCCAGCAGCGTAGGGGCTAGCCCCCACGGCGGGGAGCTGTTTTTT.

Concerning this clonotype: The germline gene is not matched at one end of the junction; a read error may be the cause. The chain joins TRBV27 to TRBJ2-4, with 10 bases fitting TRBD2. CDR1 is MNHEY, CDR2 SMNVEV, per germline (reference sequence). The CDR3 covers 12 residues. As DNA, the CDR3 is TGTGCCAGCAGTTTCCTTAGCGGGAGGAGGGACTTC. This sequence encodes CASSFLSGRRDF.

The V gene is TRBV29-1, the J gene TRBJ2-2; tentatively, D is TRBD1 (6 bases). V gave up 7 bases and J gave up 2 bases, with 14 bases separating them. The CDR3 is made up of 14 amino acids. Per the germline V gene, CDR1 is SQVTM and CDR2 is ANQGSEA. The CDR3 nucleotides read TGCAGCGGAGGGACAAAACGAAACACCGGGGAGCTGTTTTTT. Translated: CSGGTKRNTGELFF.

This clonotype was counted once. The V gene is TRBV5-4, the J gene TRBJ1-1, with 8 bases lining up with TRBD1. The CDR3 has 14 residues. The V gene end was trimmed by 5 bases and the J gene end by 5 bases; junction bases not matched to a gene: 8. Germline CDR1 is SGHNT and CDR2 is YYREEE (reference sequence). CDR3 DNA sequence: TGTGCCAGCAGGTCACAGGGGGGAAGGACTGAAGCTTTCTTT. Translated: CASRSQGGRTEAFF.

V and J are TRBV20-1 and TRBJ2-7; D is ambiguous. This CDR3 region has 12 residues. Germline lookup yields CDR1 DFQATT and CDR2 SNEGSKA (reference sequence). The V end was cut by 4 bases, the J end by 7 bases, with 14 bases between. The CDR3 DNA reads TGCAGTGCTAATGCGGAACCTGGGGAGCAGTACTTC. This codes for CSANAEPGEQYF.

V usage is TRBV15 and J usage is TRBJ2-7, with D unresolved. The V gene's germline CDR1 is LNHNV and CDR2 YYDKDF (reference sequence). This CDR3 is 14 amino acids long. V lost 1 base and J 0 bases, leaving 7 bases between the germline ends. The CDR3 region is CATSRGKDSYEQYF. The CDR3 DNA sequence: TGTGCCACCAGCAGAGGAAAAGACTCCTACGAGCAGTACTTC.

The chain carries TRBV12-3 or TRBV12-4 and TRBJ2-1; D is unclear. Trimming shortened V by 6 bases and J by 6 bases, and 15 bases separated the two germline ends. This CDR3 is built from 14 residues. The CDR3 sequence: CASSPTVSGNEQFF. CDR3 bases: TGTGCCAGCAGCCCCACCGTCTCCGGCAATGAGCAGTTCTTC.

This rearrangement joins TRBV19 to TRBJ2-1; no clear D. Germline CDR1 LNHDA, CDR2 SQIVND (reference sequence). The CDR3 loop spans 11 amino acids. Trimming shortened V by 1 base and J by 8 bases, and 3 bases separated the two germline ends. This chain's CDR3 is CASSIGDEQFF. Written as DNA, the CDR3 is TGTGCCAGTAGTATAGGTGATGAGCAGTTCTTC.

The gene calls are TRBV19 and TRBJ1-5, with D perhaps TRBD1 (5 bases). The CDR3 is made up of 15 amino acids. CDR1 and CDR2 (germline): LNHDA, SQIVND (reference sequence). V was shortened by 5 bases and J by 5 bases, with 16 bases between the two germline ends. The CDR3 sequence is CASSSPFRGHQPQHF. CDR3 DNA sequence: TGTGCCAGTAGTTCGCCGTTTAGGGGTCATCAGCCCCAGCATTTT.

This chain uses TRBV6-2 or TRBV6-3 with TRBJ2-5; TRBD1 might be the D (6 bases). Germline lookup yields CDR1 MNHEY and CDR2 SVGEGT. The length of the CDR3 is 15 residues. Trimming took off 6 bases at V and 5 bases at J, with 19 bases between the two ends. CDR3 coding DNA: TGTGCCAGCAGCCCGGATGCAGGGGCCCAGGAGACCCAGTACTTC. Translating it yields CASSPDAGAQETQYF.

This chain joins TRBV29-1 and TRBJ2-7; 7 nucleotides line up with TRBD2. CDR3 size: 14 residues. Trimming took 3 bases from V and 0 from J; bases not matched to a gene: 5. Germline CDR1 SQVTM, CDR2 ANQGSEA. The CDR3, as DNA: TGCAGCGTTGACGGGGGGACCAGCTCCTACGAGCAGTACTTC. This codes for CSVDGGTSSYEQYF.